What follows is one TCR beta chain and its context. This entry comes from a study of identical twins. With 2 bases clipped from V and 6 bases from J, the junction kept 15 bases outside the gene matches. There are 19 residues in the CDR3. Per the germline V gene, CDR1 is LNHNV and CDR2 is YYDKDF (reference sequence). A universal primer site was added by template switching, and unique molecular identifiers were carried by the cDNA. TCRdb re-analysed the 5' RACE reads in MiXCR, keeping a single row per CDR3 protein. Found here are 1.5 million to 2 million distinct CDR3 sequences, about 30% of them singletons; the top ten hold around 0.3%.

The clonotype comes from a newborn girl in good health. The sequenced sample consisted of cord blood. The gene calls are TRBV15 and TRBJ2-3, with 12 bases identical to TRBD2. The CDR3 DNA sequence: TGTGCCACCAGCAGAAGAGAGGTGGCTAGCGGGGGGGTCCGCGATACGCAGTATTTT. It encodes CATSRREVASGGVRDTQYF. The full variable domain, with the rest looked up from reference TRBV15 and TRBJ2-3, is DAMVIQNPRYQVTQFGKPVTLSCSQTLNHNVMYWYQQKSSQAPKLLFHYYDKDFNNEADTPDNFQSRRPNTSFCFLDIRSPGLGDTAMYLCATSRREVASGGVRDTQYFGPGTRLTVL.